The clone carrying this T cell receptor (beta chain) came up once. The data derive from a study of blood T cell repertoires in COVID-19. Study in general: The United States, Italy and Spain provided the acute and convalescent COVID-19 samples. The cDNA or gDNA used as material had been derived from T cells, B-cell-depleted T cells, or PBMCs.

In the source study's methods: Estimation of nucleated cell counts relied on the amplification of reference gene primers. Measured with immunoSEQ multiplex PCR; TCRdb has only the in-frame clones, and not every one. V, J and clone size derive from that table, while D and trimming were established from the DNA sequence. Here the sample spans 120,000 or so clones, roughly 83% being singletons. Trimming shortened V by 3 bases and J by 1 base, and 21 bases separated the two germline ends. Germline values: CDR1 KGHSH, CDR2 LQKENI. This CDR3 spans 18 amino acids. The sample was peripheral blood. The clonotype was recovered from a woman in her fifties or sixties with acute or convalescent COVID-19. The rearrangement links TRBV18 to TRBJ1-1; TRBD1 might be the D (6 bases). In nucleotides, the CDR3 is TGTGCCAGCTCACCCCAAATTCCGGGGGGGCGGGGGAACACTGAAGCTTTCTTT. The encoded protein is CASSPQIPGGRGNTEAFF.